This T cell receptor beta chain is from a study of blood T cell repertoires in COVID-19. For the study at large: T cells, B-cell-depleted T cells, or PBMCs supplied cDNA or gDNA.

This CDR3 contains 13 residues. Germline CDR1 and CDR2: SGHNT and YENEEA. V was clipped by 5 bases and J by 7 bases, with 14 bases between them. Original processing notes: Counts of nucleated cells, estimated from reference gene primer amplification, were obtained. TCRdb's table, derived via immunoSEQ multiplex PCR, lists solely in-frame clones and lacks some. V, J and clone size derive from that table, while D and trimming were established from the DNA sequence. The sample lists roughly 230,000 clones; around 83% were seen once. The TCR was taken from a man aged 35 to 55 with acute or convalescent COVID-19. Material: peripheral blood. The chain uses TRBV11-3 and TRBJ1-2; tentatively, D is TRBD1 (6 bases). The CDR3 bases are TGTGCCAGCAGCGACTCCCTAGGGGGTGGCTACACCTTC. Translated: CASSDSLGGGYTF.